The rows below give T cell receptor beta chains drawn from one sample of a study of blood T cell repertoires in COVID-19. The method was immunoSEQ multiplex PCR; TCRdb's version includes in-frame clones alone and lacks a portion of them. The table shows 120,000 to 150,000 clones, with about 85% occurring only once. Input material: PBMCs or T cells enriched from blood (not recorded which). The receptors originated from a woman aged 40 to 50 who had recovered from COVID-19. Each CDR3 is given with its conserved first and last residue. The order of the fields is V gene, D gene, clone size, J gene, CDR3 protein, CDR3 DNA. A D gene is named only where the DNA matches it firmly. Expanded clones are given a class, and other clones once, few, many or no size at all.

>TRBV5-4|-|-|TRBJ1-3
CASSRQTGGNTIYF
TGTGCCAGCAGTCGACAGACCGGTGGAAACACCATATATTTT
>TRBV5-1|-|-|TRBJ2-5
CASSPFQETQYF
TGCGCCAGCAGCCCGTTTCAGGAGACCCAGTACTTC
>TRBV4-1|-|-|TRBJ1-1
CASSQEPGNTEAFF
TGCGCCAGCAGCCAAGAGCCGGGGAACACTGAAGCTTTCTTT
>TRBV10-3|TRBD1|-|TRBJ1-2
CAISVPTGLSNYGYTF
TGTGCCATCAGTGTCCCGACAGGGCTTTCTAACTATGGCTACACCTTC
>TRBV2|-|-|TRBJ2-2
CASSRSFTGELFF
TGTGCCAGCAGCCGGTCCTTCACCGGGGAGCTGTTTTTT
>TRBV3-1/TRBV3-2|-|few|TRBJ1-1
CASSARGGGEAFF
TGTGCCAGCAGCGCAAGGGGGGGAGGTGAAGCTTTCTTT
>TRBV9|-|-|TRBJ2-7
CASSGAGQAYEQYF
TGTGCCAGCAGCGGTGCAGGGCAGGCGTACGAGCAGTACTTC
>TRBV28|-|-|TRBJ1-2
CASHTGTTYGYTF
TGTGCCAGCCACACAGGAACAACCTATGGCTACACCTTC
>TRBV3-1/TRBV3-2|TRBD1|few|TRBJ1-6
CASSRGQGNSPLHF
TGTGCCAGCAGCCGAGGACAGGGGAATTCACCCCTCCACTTT
>TRBV9|TRBD2|-|TRBJ2-2
CASSAASGSYTGELFF
TGTGCCAGCAGCGCCGCTAGCGGGAGTTACACCGGGGAGCTGTTTTTT
>TRBV9|TRBD1|-|TRBJ1-1
CASSETGESEAFF
TGTGCCAGCAGCGAGACAGGGGAGAGTGAAGCTTTCTTT
>TRBV13|-|-|TRBJ1-1
CASSSDTEAFF
TGTGCCAGCAGCTCTGACACTGAAGCTTTCTTT
>TRBV4-1|-|-|TRBJ1-2
CASSQGGGPPGTF
TGCGCCAGCAGCCAAGGGGGAGGCCCCCCGGGCACCTTC
>TRBV30|TRBD1|-|TRBJ1-2
CAWSGQGIGDGYTF
TGTGCCTGGAGTGGACAGGGAATCGGGGACGGCTACACCTTC
>TRBV5-1|-|-|TRBJ2-5
CASSPEVEETQYF
TGCGCCAGCAGCCCGGAGGTAGAGGAGACCCAGTACTTC
>TRBV29-1|-|-|TRBJ2-3
CSGSSGVSTDTQYF
TGCAGCGGTAGTAGCGGAGTTAGCACAGATACGCAGTATTTT
>TRBV5-1|-|-|TRBJ1-1
CASRHTGTGGTEAFF
TGCGCCAGCCGCCATACCGGGACCGGGGGCACTGAAGCTTTCTTT
>TRBV5-4|TRBD1|-|TRBJ2-7
CASSQEQGAIYEQYF
TGTGCCAGCAGCCAGGAACAGGGGGCAATATACGAGCAGTACTTC
>TRBV18|TRBD2|-|TRBJ2-7
CASSLRSGGSSYEQYF
TGTGCCAGCTCTCTTCGTAGCGGGGGCAGCTCCTACGAGCAGTACTTC
>TRBV18|TRBD1|-|TRBJ2-7
CASSRTGGDYEQYF
TGTGCCAGCTCACGGACAGGGGGCGACTACGAGCAGTACTTC
>TRBV6-6|TRBD1|-|TRBJ1-3
CASSRRQGMGGNTIYF
TGTGCCAGCAGTAGACGACAGGGAATGGGTGGAAACACCATATATTTT
>TRBV4-2|-|-|TRBJ1-4
CASSQEPWEEKLFF
TGTGCCAGCAGCCAAGAGCCGTGGGAGGAAAAACTGTTTTTT
>TRBV4-1|-|-|TRBJ2-5
CASSRPGQETQYF
TGCGCCAGCAGCCGTCCGGGACAAGAGACCCAGTACTTC
>TRBV25-1|-|once|TRBJ1-5
CASSQYSNQPQHF
TGTGCCAGCAGCCAGTATAGCAATCAGCCCCAGCATTTT
>TRBV7-9|-|-|TRBJ2-1
CASSPGGLTKSEQFF
TGTGCCAGCAGCCCCGGTGGACTCACGAAAAGTGAGCAGTTCTTC
>TRBV30|-|-|TRBJ1-3
CAWSVRGGENTIYF
TGTGCCTGGAGTGTACGAGGGGGTGAAAACACCATATATTTT
>TRBV7-3|-|-|TRBJ2-1
CASSFGGSSYNEQFF
TGTGCCAGCAGCTTTGGTGGGAGCTCCTACAATGAGCAGTTCTTC
>TRBV4-1|-|-|TRBJ2-5
CASSQVSFQETQYF
TGCGCCAGCAGCCAAGTGAGTTTTCAAGAGACCCAGTACTTC
>TRBV29-1|TRBD1|-|TRBJ1-2
CSVHGVRTGGYGYTF
TGCAGCGTCCACGGGGTCCGGACAGGGGGCTATGGCTACACCTTC
>TRBV18|TRBD1|-|TRBJ1-4
CASSPAGTGNEKLFF
TGTGCCAGCTCACCGGCGGGGACAGGGAATGAAAAACTGTTTTTT
>TRBV19|TRBD1|-|TRBJ1-5
CASSFGQALNQPQHF
TGTGCCAGTAGTTTCGGACAGGCCCTCAATCAGCCCCAGCATTTT
>TRBV19|TRBD1|-|TRBJ1-1
CASPPTKGQGTEAFF
TGTGCCAGTCCCCCCACCAAGGGACAGGGCACTGAAGCTTTCTTT
>TRBV30|-|-|TRBJ1-4
CAWSVPNDVGQKLFF
TGTGCCTGGAGTGTACCAAATGATGTGGGGCAAAAACTGTTTTTT
>TRBV5-1|-|-|TRBJ2-7
CASNPDSRAYEQYF
TGCGCCAGCAACCCAGACAGCCGAGCCTACGAGCAGTACTTC
>TRBV6-1|TRBD2|-|TRBJ2-1
CASSEGWRVAGTYEQFF
TGTGCCAGCAGTGAAGGTTGGAGGGTAGCGGGGACCTATGAGCAGTTCTTC
>TRBV5-1|TRBD1|-|TRBJ1-2
CASSPRTGQNYGYTF
TGCGCCAGCAGCCCCCGGACAGGGCAAAACTATGGCTACACCTTC
>TRBV2|-|-|TRBJ2-3
CASSGGTQYF
TGTGCCAGCAGTGGGGGCACGCAGTATTTT
>TRBV5-8|-|-|TRBJ1-1
CASSLAKTEAFF
TGTGCCAGCAGCTTGGCAAAAACTGAAGCTTTCTTT
>TRBV5-1|-|-|TRBJ2-7
CASSLAYYEQYF
TGCGCCAGCAGCTTGGCCTACTACGAGCAGTACTTC
>TRBV9|TRBD2|-|TRBJ2-5
CASSVGLAGVQETQYF
TGTGCCAGCAGCGTAGGCCTAGCGGGGGTACAAGAGACCCAGTACTTC
>TRBV19|TRBD1|-|TRBJ1-4
CASSTTGVGEKLFF
TGTGCCAGTAGTACGACAGGGGTGGGAGAAAAACTGTTTTTT
>TRBV6-1|-|-|TRBJ1-5
CASSEEGNQPQHF
TGTGCCAGCAGTGAAGAGGGGAATCAGCCCCAGCATTTT
>TRBV7-9|-|-|TRBJ1-2
CASSLSPGYDGYTF
TGTGCCAGCAGCCTAAGCCCAGGGTATGATGGCTACACCTTC
>TRBV12-3/TRBV12-4|-|-|TRBJ2-7
CASSSLRDEQYF
TGTGCCAGCAGTTCCCTCCGGGACGAGCAGTACTTC
>TRBV9|TRBD2|-|TRBJ2-3
CASSVSGGATDTQYF
TGTGCCAGCAGCGTTAGCGGGGGGGCGACAGATACGCAGTATTTT
>TRBV5-6|TRBD1|-|TRBJ2-1
CASSSRQGGSYNEQFF
TGTGCCAGCAGCTCCCGACAGGGCGGCTCCTACAATGAGCAGTTCTTC
>TRBV19|TRBD1|-|TRBJ1-5
CASRPVDRGNQPQHF
TGTGCCAGTCGCCCCGTAGACAGGGGCAATCAGCCCCAGCATTTT
>TRBV7-6|-|-|TRBJ1-5
CASSLEPRSDSNQPQHF
TGTGCCAGCAGCTTAGAACCCCGATCAGATAGCAATCAGCCCCAGCATTTT